The 16 T cell receptor beta chains below all came from one sample that was sequenced in a study of T cells after posttransplantation cyclophosphamide. Measured with immunoSEQ multiplex PCR; TCRdb has only the in-frame clones, and not every one. The sample yields over 35,000 clones, without any singletons. Material for sequencing was PBMCs. The receptors here all came from a man in his forties or fifties in good health, CMV-negative, and a related stem cell transplant donor.

This clone was seen at least ten times. One junction end disagrees with the germline gene, perhaps due to a read error. The rearrangement uses TRBV10-2 and TRBJ2-2, with 8 bases identical to TRBD2. This CDR3 comprises 18 residues. Germline assignment: CDR1 WSHSY and CDR2 SAAADI. The CDR3 sequence: CASTESGLAGWGTGELFF. Here the CDR3 DNA reads TGCGCCAGCACTGAGAGCGGACTAGCAGGGTGGGGCACCGGGGAGCTGTTTTTT.

This clone was counted at least ten times. The chain is built from TRBV6-5 and TRBJ2-7; D is possibly TRBD2 (6 bases). Trimming stripped 4 bases from V and 0 bases from J, with 13 bases between. Looked up from germline, CDR1 is MNHEY and CDR2 is SVGAGI. The CDR3 totals 15 residues. The CDR3 DNA reads TGTGCCAGCAGTTTTAGCGGAGGGAGCTCCTACGAGCAGTACGTC. Residues: CASSFSGGSSYEQYV.

The chain uses TRBV27 and TRBJ1-1, with 7 bases identical to TRBD1. The CDR3 is made up of 15 amino acids. With V trimmed by 2 bases and J by 4 bases, 7 bases remained unmatched. Germline V gene sequence: CDR1 MNHEY, CDR2 SMNVEV (reference sequence). DNA for the CDR3: TGTGCCAGCAGTTTAAATAGCGACAGGGTCACTGAAGCTTTCTTT. Translation gives CASSLNSDRVTEAFF.

The V and J genes are TRBV13 and TRBJ2-1; 13 nucleotides align to TRBD2. The CDR3 contains 16 residues. The germline CDR1 and CDR2 sequences are PRHDT and FYEKMQ (reference sequence). The V segment lost 5 bases and the J segment 4 bases; nucleotides outside the gene matches: 5. CDR3 protein: CASSHRTSGSYNEQFF. The DNA of the CDR3 is TGTGCCAGCAGCCATCGGACTAGCGGGAGTTACAATGAGCAGTTCTTC.

This clone was counted ten times or more. This chain joins TRBV19 and TRBJ2-7; TRBD2 matches at 10 bases. The V segment lost 4 bases and the J segment 4 bases; nucleotides outside the gene matches: 4. Germline CDR1 is LNHDA and CDR2 is SQIVND (reference sequence). This CDR3 has 14 amino acids. This CDR3 is CASSKGLAEYEQYV. CDR3 DNA: TGTGCCAGTAGTAAAGGACTAGCGGAGTACGAGCAGTACGTC.

This clone was counted ten times or more. The chain joins TRBV21-1 to TRBJ1-3; the table's D gene call, TRBD1, was not cross checked with the DNA. TRBV21-1 is reported as a pseudogene. The CDR3 spans 14 residues. The chain's CDR3 is CASRRQVGGNTIYF. CDR3 nucleotides: TGTGCCAGCAGGAGACAGGTTGGTGGAAACACCATATATTTT.

This clone was seen repeatedly, ten times or more. V usage is TRBV4-1 and J usage is TRBJ1-3; D possibly corresponds to TRBD1 (6 bases). V gave up 4 bases and J gave up 0 bases, with 13 bases separating them. This CDR3 contains 16 residues. Germline loops: CDR1 MGHRA, CDR2 YSYEKL. The CDR3 here is CASSLRDIPSGNTIYF. The CDR3 bases are TGCGCCAGCAGCCTCCGGGACATCCCCTCTGGAAACACCATATATTTT.

This clone came up many times. The chain recombines TRBV16 with TRBJ1-4, with TRBD1 matching 9 bases. There are 15 residues in the CDR3. In germline, CDR1 is KGHSY, CDR2 FQNENV. The J segment lost 5 bases and the V segment lost 5 bases, leaving 6 bases of the junction unmatched. The CDR3 nucleotides are TGTGCCAGCAGCACCCCCGGGACAGGGAATGAAAAACTGTTTTTT. It is translated as CASSTPGTGNEKLFF.

At least ten counts were recorded for this clone. The CDR3 nucleotides read TGCGCCAGCAGCTCCGATGGCGGGAGGTGGTATGAGCAGTTCTTC. It encodes CASSSDGGRWYEQFF. The rearrangement joins TRBV5-1 to TRBJ2-1; 8 bases align to TRBD2. The CDR3 extends over 15 amino acids. V shed 3 bases and J 8 bases; nucleotides not matched to a gene: 10. CDR1 and CDR2 (germline): SGHRS, YFSETQ.

This sequence joins TRBV6-5 and TRBJ2-5; 9 bases map to TRBD2. Judging by the DNA end, TRBJ2-7 fits better; the J call may be wrong. This CDR3 contains 15 residues. CDR1 and CDR2 (germline): MNHEY, SVGAGI. CDR3 nucleotide sequence: TGTGCCAGCAGGGGGTTGGTAGCGGGAGACTACGAGCAGTACTTC. Translation: CASRGLVAGDYEQYF.

This clone was recorded at least ten times. The V and J genes are TRBV9 and TRBJ2-1, with 7 bases identical to TRBD1. Germline V CDR1 and CDR2: SGDLS, YYNGEE. The CDR3 consists of 16 residues. Unmatched junction bases numbered 13, after V lost 7 bases and J lost 3 bases. Here the CDR3 reads CASGSQQGNVYNEQFF. CDR3 nucleotide sequence: TGTGCCAGCGGATCCCAACAGGGGAATGTCTACAATGAGCAGTTCTTC.

This clone was recorded at least ten times. The CDR3 here is CASSRGQQYNEQFF. The CDR3 coding sequence is TGTGCCAGCAGCCGGGGACAGCAATACAATGAGCAGTTCTTC. This chain uses TRBV14 with TRBJ2-1, with 7 bases fitting TRBD1. V gave up 4 bases and J gave up 4 bases; unmatched junction bases: 4. Germline V gene sequence: CDR1 SGHDN, CDR2 FVKESK. The CDR3 totals 14 residues.

This clone was seen at least ten times. V and J are TRBV27 and TRBJ2-3; 10 bases match TRBD1. Trimming took 10 bases from V and 5 from J; bases not matched to a gene: 12. Looked up from germline, CDR1 is MNHEY and CDR2 is SMNVEV (reference sequence). The CDR3 runs to 15 residues. CDR3 loop: CATAFWDRGKDTQYF. The CDR3 DNA reads as TGTGCCACCGCTTTTTGGGACAGGGGAAAAGATACGCAGTATTTT.

In this sample, this clone turned up many times. The genes are TRBV2 and TRBJ1-5, with a weak D call TRBD1 (5 bases). This CDR3 is built from 14 residues. Deletions cut 1 base from V and 6 bases from J, with 10 bases between. Looked up from germline, CDR1 is SNHLY and CDR2 is FYNNEI. The CDR3: CASSEGQGSQPQHF. The CDR3 bases are TGTGCCAGCAGTGAAGGGCAGGGAAGTCAGCCCCAGCATTTT.

In this sample, this clone turned up many times. The V and J genes are TRBV7-9 and TRBJ2-7, with no clear D. The CDR3 spans 15 residues. From germline, CDR1 is SEHNR and CDR2 FQNEAQ (reference sequence). Trimming removed 5 bases at V and 1 base at J, with 15 bases between. The CDR3 spells CASSVALSASYEQYF. The CDR3 bases are TGTGCCAGCAGCGTCGCCCTGAGTGCGTCCTACGAGCAGTACTTC.

This clone came up many times. V and J are TRBV29-1 and TRBJ2-3, with 8 bases aligning to TRBD2. From germline, CDR1 is SQVTM and CDR2 ANQGSEA. CDR3 length: 16 amino acids. Losses at the gene ends were 6 bases for V and 6 bases for J; bases not matched to a gene: 17. The CDR3 sequence: CSVEGTSGPRGDTQYF. CDR3 in DNA: TGCAGCGTGGAGGGTACTAGCGGACCTCGGGGGGATACGCAGTATTTT.